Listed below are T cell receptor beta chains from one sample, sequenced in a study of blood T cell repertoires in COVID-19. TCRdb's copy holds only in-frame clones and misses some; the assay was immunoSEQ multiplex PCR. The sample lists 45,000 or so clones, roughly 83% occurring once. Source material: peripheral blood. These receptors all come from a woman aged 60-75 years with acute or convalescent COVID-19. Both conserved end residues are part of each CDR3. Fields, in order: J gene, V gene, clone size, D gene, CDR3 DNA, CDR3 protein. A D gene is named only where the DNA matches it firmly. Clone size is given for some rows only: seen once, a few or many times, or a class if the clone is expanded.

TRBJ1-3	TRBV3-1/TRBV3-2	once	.	TGTGCCAGCAGCCAAGGGTCAGGGGTCCGCTCTGGAAACACCATATATTTT	CASSQGSGVRSGNTIYF
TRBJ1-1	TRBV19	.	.	TGTGCCAGTAGTACCAGACAGGCCACTGAAGCTTTCTTT	CASSTRQATEAFF
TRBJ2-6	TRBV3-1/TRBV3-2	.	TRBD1	TGTGCCAGCAGCCCAGACAGGGGTGCTGGGGCCAACGTCCTGACTTTC	CASSPDRGAGANVLTF
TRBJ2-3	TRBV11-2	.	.	TGTGCCAGCAGAGAACTAGCATCAGATACGCAGTATTTT	CASRELASDTQYF
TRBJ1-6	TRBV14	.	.	TGTGCCAGCAGCCCGGGTCTTTATAATTCACCCCTCCACTTT	CASSPGLYNSPLHF
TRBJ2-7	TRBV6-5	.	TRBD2	TGTGCCAGCAGTCCTTATAGCGGGGGGGCCTACGAGCAGTACTTC	CASSPYSGGAYEQYF
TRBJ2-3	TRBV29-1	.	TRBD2	TGCAGCGCCACCCACGGGGGGTTCACAGATACGCAGTATTTT	CSATHGGFTDTQYF
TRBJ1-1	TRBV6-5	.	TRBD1	TGTGCCAGCAGTAAACTACAGGGGGGGAACACTGAAGCTTTCTTT	CASSKLQGGNTEAFF
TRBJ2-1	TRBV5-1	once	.	TGCGCCAGCAGCTCAGACTCAAGCTCCTACAATGAGCAGTTCTTC	CASSSDSSSYNEQFF
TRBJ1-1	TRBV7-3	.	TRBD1	TGTGCCAGCAGCTCGCCCGACAGGGCCCTTGACACTGAAGCTTTCTTT	CASSSPDRALDTEAFF
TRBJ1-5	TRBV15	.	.	TGTGCCACCAGCAGAGAACAGGGTAGTCAGCCCCAGCATTTT	CATSREQGSQPQHF
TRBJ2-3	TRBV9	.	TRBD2	TGTGCCAGCAGCGTAGAAGCGGGGGGCACAGATACGCAGTATTTT	CASSVEAGGTDTQYF
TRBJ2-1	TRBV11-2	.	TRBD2	TGTGCCAGCAGCTTAGGTCTAGCGGGCTACAATGAGCAGTTCTTC	CASSLGLAGYNEQFF
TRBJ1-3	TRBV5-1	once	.	TGCGCCAGCAGCTTGGAGGGGATTCGCGGCTCTGGAAACACCATATATTTT	CASSLEGIRGSGNTIYF
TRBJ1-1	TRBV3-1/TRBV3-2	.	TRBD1	TGTGCCAGCAGCCCAGCTTCGGACAGGGCGAACACTGAAGCTTTCTTT	CASSPASDRANTEAFF
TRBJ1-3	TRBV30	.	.	TGTGCCTGGGATCCTACAGGGCTCTCTGGAAACACCATATATTTT	CAWDPTGLSGNTIYF
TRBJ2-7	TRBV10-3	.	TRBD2	TGTGCCATCAGTGGGTTGCGGGGGACCTACGAGCAGTACTTC	CAISGLRGTYEQYF
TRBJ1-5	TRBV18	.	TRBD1	TGTGCCAGCTCACCAGGACAGGGGCATCAGCCCCAGCATTTT	CASSPGQGHQPQHF
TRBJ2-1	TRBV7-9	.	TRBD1	TGTGCCAGCAGCGACAGGGAGTCCTACAATGAGCAGTTCTTC	CASSDRESYNEQFF
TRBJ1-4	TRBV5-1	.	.	TGCGCCAGCACTCGGGTACCGGGGGAAAAACTGTTTTTT	CASTRVPGEKLFF
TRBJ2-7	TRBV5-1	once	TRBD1	TGCGCCAGCAGCCGGGACAGGGGGCACGAGCAGTACTTC	CASSRDRGHEQYF
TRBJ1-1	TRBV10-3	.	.	TGTGCCATCAGTGACTTAGTTAACACTGAAGCTTTCTTT	CAISDLVNTEAFF
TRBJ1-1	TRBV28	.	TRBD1	TGTGCCAGCAGTTTACCATCTACAGGGGCCGGGGTAGGAGCTTTCTTT	CASSLPSTGAGVGAFF
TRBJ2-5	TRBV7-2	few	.	TGTGCCAGCAGCTTATGGCTTGGAGAGACCCAGTACTTC	CASSLWLGETQYF
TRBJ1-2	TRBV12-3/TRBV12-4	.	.	TGTGCCAGCAGTTTAGGAGCTGGCTACACCTTC	CASSLGAGYTF
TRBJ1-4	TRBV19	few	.	TGTGCCAGTAGTATAGACAGGTTTAATGAAAAACTGTTTTTT	CASSIDRFNEKLFF
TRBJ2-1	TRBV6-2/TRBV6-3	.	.	TGTGCCAGCAGTCTCTCTAGCCCCCTCTACAATGAGCAGTTCTTC	CASSLSSPLYNEQFF
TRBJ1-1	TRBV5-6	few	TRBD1	TGTGCCAGCAGTCCGACAGGGAGGTACACTGAAGCTTTCTTT	CASSPTGRYTEAFF
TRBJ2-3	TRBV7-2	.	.	TGTGCCAGCAGCTTGATACTAGCCACAGATACGCAGTATTTT	CASSLILATDTQYF
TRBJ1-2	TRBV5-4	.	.	TGTGCCAGCAGCAAGGACAGAAACTATGGCTACACCTTC	CASSKDRNYGYTF
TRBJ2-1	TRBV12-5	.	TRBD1	TGTGCTAGTGGTTTGGGCATTCAGGGGGCATATGAGCAGTTCTTC	CASGLGIQGAYEQFF
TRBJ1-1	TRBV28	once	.	TGTGCCAGCCTTAGTGAGGAGAACACTGAAGCTTTCTTT	CASLSEENTEAFF
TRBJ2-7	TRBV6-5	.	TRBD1	TGTGCCAGCAGACCCGGGACAGTAGCCTACGAGCAGTACTTC	CASRPGTVAYEQYF
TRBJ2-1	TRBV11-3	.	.	TGTGCCAGCAGCTTAGGAAAGGGGCTCTCCTACAATGAGCAGTTCTTC	CASSLGKGLSYNEQFF
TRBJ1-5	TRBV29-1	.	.	TGCAGCGCTATAGTGGACGGGAACCCGAATCAGCCCCAGCATTTT	CSAIVDGNPNQPQHF